This is a list of T cell receptor beta chains from one sample in a study of shared clonotypes between healthy human individuals. The repertoire was sequenced with immunoSEQ multiplex PCR; TCRdb's copy has only in-frame clones and lacks some. The sample includes a few hundred thousand clones, roughly 72% of them seen just once. Sequenced: PBMCs. The source is a woman aged 40 to 50 in good health. Some clones in this sample may be carry-over from other donors' samples. The CDR3 runs from the conserved cysteine through the conserved F or W. D genes are given only for firm matches. Only part of the rows carry a size: once, few, many, or a class if the clone is expanded.

len: 15; d_gene: TRBD1; j_gene: TRBJ1-4; abundance: -; v_gene: TRBV10-3; CDR3nt: TGTGCCATCAGTGCTTCGACAGGGGACGGGGAAAAACTGTTTTTT; CDR3aa: CAISASTGDGEKLFF
len: 16; d_gene: TRBD1; j_gene: TRBJ2-7; abundance: once; v_gene: TRBV11-2; CDR3nt: TGTGCCAGCAGCTCCCCCCGTGCGACAGGGAACTACGAGCAGTACTTC; CDR3aa: CASSSPRATGNYEQYF
len: 15; d_gene: TRBD1; j_gene: TRBJ2-7; abundance: -; v_gene: TRBV6-6; CDR3nt: TGTGCCAGCAGTTACTTGGACAGGAGCTCCTACGAGCAGTACTTC; CDR3aa: CASSYLDRSSYEQYF
len: 15; d_gene: TRBD2; j_gene: TRBJ2-7; abundance: -; v_gene: TRBV4-1; CDR3nt: TGCGCCAGCAGCCTGGGGGGGGACCCCCTCTACGAGCAGTACTTC; CDR3aa: CASSLGGDPLYEQYF
len: 15; d_gene: TRBD1; j_gene: TRBJ1-2; abundance: -; v_gene: TRBV9; CDR3nt: TGTGCCAGCAGCATTGGGACAGGGTCGTTCTATGGCTACACCTTC; CDR3aa: CASSIGTGSFYGYTF
len: 14; d_gene: -; j_gene: TRBJ2-6; abundance: -; v_gene: TRBV5-1; CDR3nt: TGCGCCAGCAGCCAGGGGAATGGGGCCAACGTCCTGACTTTC; CDR3aa: CASSQGNGANVLTF
len: 15; d_gene: TRBD2; j_gene: TRBJ2-3; abundance: few; v_gene: TRBV5-8; CDR3nt: TGTGCCAGCCGCCCCCCTAGCGGGAGGTCAAATACGCAGTATTTT; CDR3aa: CASRPPSGRSNTQYF
len: 15; d_gene: -; j_gene: TRBJ1-4; abundance: -; v_gene: TRBV14; CDR3nt: TGTGCCAGCAGCCAAGATCTGGGAATTGCAGAAAAACTGTTTTTT; CDR3aa: CASSQDLGIAEKLFF
len: 16; d_gene: TRBD2; j_gene: TRBJ2-7; abundance: -; v_gene: TRBV28; CDR3nt: TGTGCCAGCAGTTCCAGGACTAGCGGGAGTCGCTACGAGCAGTACTTC; CDR3aa: CASSSRTSGSRYEQYF
len: 14; d_gene: -; j_gene: TRBJ1-1; abundance: -; v_gene: TRBV5-1; CDR3nt: TGCGCCAGCAGCCCCGGGGCCATGAACACTGAAGCTTTCTTT; CDR3aa: CASSPGAMNTEAFF
len: 19; d_gene: TRBD2; j_gene: TRBJ2-3; abundance: -; v_gene: TRBV28; CDR3nt: TGTGCCAGCAGTTTTGCTAGCGGGGCATTTTCAGTGAGCACAGATACGCAGTATTTT; CDR3aa: CASSFASGAFSVSTDTQYF
len: 17; d_gene: TRBD2; j_gene: TRBJ2-2; abundance: -; v_gene: TRBV9; CDR3nt: TGTGCCAGCAGCGTAGGGACTAGCGGGAGGAGGACCGGGGAGCTGTTTTTT; CDR3aa: CASSVGTSGRRTGELFF
len: 15; d_gene: -; j_gene: TRBJ1-4; abundance: -; v_gene: TRBV30; CDR3nt: TGTGCCTGGAGTTCCCCGACAGTCCCTAATGAAAAACTGTTTTTT; CDR3aa: CAWSSPTVPNEKLFF
len: 20; d_gene: -; j_gene: TRBJ1-4; abundance: once; v_gene: TRBV29-1; CDR3nt: TGCAGCGTTGAACTGCCTGCAGGCGGCCTTTCCTGTCACACTAATGAAAAACTGTTTTTT; CDR3aa: CSVELPAGGLSCHTNEKLFF
len: 21; d_gene: TRBD2; j_gene: TRBJ2-1; abundance: -; v_gene: TRBV4-3; CDR3nt: TGCGCCAGCAGCCAAGATCAGACTAGCGGGAGGGCCCCCAGCTCCTACAATGAGCAGTTCTTC; CDR3aa: CASSQDQTSGRAPSSYNEQFF
len: 15; d_gene: -; j_gene: TRBJ1-3; abundance: -; v_gene: TRBV6-1; CDR3nt: TGTGCCAGCAGTGGTCTGTCGATCTCTGGAAACACAATATATTTT; CDR3aa: CASSGLSISGNTIYF
len: 14; d_gene: -; j_gene: TRBJ2-5; abundance: -; v_gene: TRBV7-9; CDR3nt: TGTGCCAGCAGCTTAGTCGGAGGAAAAGAGACCCAGTACTTC; CDR3aa: CASSLVGGKETQYF
len: 13; d_gene: TRBD2; j_gene: TRBJ2-3; abundance: -; v_gene: TRBV9; CDR3nt: TGTGCCAGCAGCGCTCAGCGGGAGGGCCGTCAGTATTTT; CDR3aa: CASSAQREGRQYF
len: 12; d_gene: -; j_gene: TRBJ1-1; abundance: -; v_gene: TRBV10-3; CDR3nt: TGTGCCATCAGTGACCTGAACACTGAAGCTTTCTTT; CDR3aa: CAISDLNTEAFF
len: 16; d_gene: TRBD1; j_gene: TRBJ2-2; abundance: -; v_gene: TRBV5-1; CDR3nt: TGCGCCAGCAGCTCACAGGGGGCGCGTAACACCGGGGAGCTGTTTTTT; CDR3aa: CASSSQGARNTGELFF
len: 16; d_gene: -; j_gene: TRBJ2-7; abundance: -; v_gene: TRBV28; CDR3nt: TGTGCCAGCAGTTTCCCCGGGACCAGCGGAACCTACGAGCAGTACTTC; CDR3aa: CASSFPGTSGTYEQYF
len: 16; d_gene: -; j_gene: TRBJ2-3; abundance: once; v_gene: TRBV11-2; CDR3nt: TGTGCCAGCACCTGGGATGGGGGCACACACACAGATACGCAGTATTTT; CDR3aa: CASTWDGGTHTDTQYF
len: 15; d_gene: TRBD2; j_gene: TRBJ2-1; abundance: -; v_gene: TRBV28; CDR3nt: TGTGCCAGCAGTTTATTAGCGGGAGGGTACAATGAGCAGTTCTTC; CDR3aa: CASSLLAGGYNEQFF
len: 15; d_gene: -; j_gene: TRBJ1-4; abundance: -; v_gene: TRBV30; CDR3nt: TGTGCCTGGATCGGGATTCCAGGGCCAAATGAAAAACTGTTTTTT; CDR3aa: CAWIGIPGPNEKLFF
len: 19; d_gene: TRBD2; j_gene: TRBJ2-1; abundance: once; v_gene: TRBV30; CDR3nt: TGTGCCTGGGGGGGCGGGAATGGTCTACTAGCGGGATCTGGGAATGAGCAGTTCTTC; CDR3aa: CAWGGGNGLLAGSGNEQFF
len: 16; d_gene: -; j_gene: TRBJ1-1; abundance: -; v_gene: TRBV2; CDR3nt: TGTGCCAGCAGAAAGCAATTATTAACAGGGAACACTGAAGCTTTCTTT; CDR3aa: CASRKQLLTGNTEAFF
len: 14; d_gene: TRBD1; j_gene: TRBJ2-7; abundance: -; v_gene: TRBV5-1; CDR3nt: TGCGCCAGCAGCCGACAGGGGCCTCTCTACGAGCAGTACTTC; CDR3aa: CASSRQGPLYEQYF
len: 12; d_gene: -; j_gene: TRBJ2-1; abundance: -; v_gene: TRBV5-8; CDR3nt: TGTGCCAGCAGCTTGCTGGGGAATGAGCAGTTCTTC; CDR3aa: CASSLLGNEQFF
len: 18; d_gene: TRBD2; j_gene: TRBJ2-3; abundance: -; v_gene: TRBV4-1; CDR3nt: TGCGCCAGCAGCCAAGTTATGGGACTAGCGGGAGATAGGGATACGCAGTATTTT; CDR3aa: CASSQVMGLAGDRDTQYF
len: 14; d_gene: -; j_gene: TRBJ1-2; abundance: -; v_gene: TRBV5-1; CDR3nt: TGCGCCAGCAGTGTGTGGACATCTAACTATGGCTACACCTTC; CDR3aa: CASSVWTSNYGYTF
len: 14; d_gene: -; j_gene: TRBJ2-5; abundance: -; v_gene: TRBV10-3; CDR3nt: TGTGCCATCAGACCGGGAGCGGAGGGAGAGACCCAGTACTTC; CDR3aa: CAIRPGAEGETQYF
len: 13; d_gene: -; j_gene: TRBJ2-7; abundance: -; v_gene: TRBV2; CDR3nt: TGTGCCACCCAACAGGGGCGCGGGGACGAGCAGTACTTC; CDR3aa: CATQQGRGDEQYF
len: 16; d_gene: -; j_gene: TRBJ1-5; abundance: -; v_gene: TRBV28; CDR3nt: TGTGCCAGCAGTTTATGGGAGACTTATAGCAATCAGCCCCAGCATTTT; CDR3aa: CASSLWETYSNQPQHF
len: 15; d_gene: -; j_gene: TRBJ2-1; abundance: -; v_gene: TRBV5-1; CDR3nt: TGCGCCAGCAGCTTGGATACTAGTACTCTGGATGAGCAGTTCTTC; CDR3aa: CASSLDTSTLDEQFF
len: 12; d_gene: -; j_gene: TRBJ2-7; abundance: -; v_gene: TRBV30; CDR3nt: TGTGCCTGGAGTCCCCCTACCCTGGAGCAGTACTTC; CDR3aa: CAWSPPTLEQYF
len: 15; d_gene: TRBD1; j_gene: TRBJ2-6; abundance: -; v_gene: TRBV10-3; CDR3nt: TGTGCCATCAGCGGACAGGGTCCTGGGGCCAACGTCCTGACTTTC; CDR3aa: CAISGQGPGANVLTF
len: 12; d_gene: -; j_gene: TRBJ2-5; abundance: -; v_gene: TRBV19; CDR3nt: TGTGCCTCGGGTTCGGGTGGAGAGACCCAGTACTTC; CDR3aa: CASGSGGETQYF
len: 14; d_gene: -; j_gene: TRBJ2-5; abundance: -; v_gene: TRBV2; CDR3nt: TGTGCCAGCGTCCCTCTAGAAGGAGAGGAGACCCAGTACTTC; CDR3aa: CASVPLEGEETQYF
len: 13; d_gene: -; j_gene: TRBJ2-7; abundance: few; v_gene: TRBV9; CDR3nt: TGTGCCAGCAGCGTAGCTCTAGGTTACGAGCAGTACTTC; CDR3aa: CASSVALGYEQYF
len: 12; d_gene: -; j_gene: TRBJ1-3; abundance: -; v_gene: TRBV7-3; CDR3nt: TGTGCCAGCAACTCAGTAGTAAACACCATATATTTT; CDR3aa: CASNSVVNTIYF
len: 17; d_gene: TRBD2; j_gene: TRBJ2-1; abundance: once; v_gene: TRBV6-4; CDR3nt: TGTGCCAGCAGTGATAATCGTCTGGGACTAGAGAACAATGAGCAGTTCTTC; CDR3aa: CASSDNRLGLENNEQFF
len: 15; d_gene: TRBD2; j_gene: TRBJ2-5; abundance: -; v_gene: TRBV7-9; CDR3nt: TGTGCCAGCAGCGCGGGAGGGGGACGAGGAGAGACCCAGTACTTC; CDR3aa: CASSAGGGRGETQYF
len: 15; d_gene: -; j_gene: TRBJ2-7; abundance: -; v_gene: TRBV27; CDR3nt: TGTGCCAGCAGTTCCGAGGGGCAGGGCGGGGACGAGCAGTACTTC; CDR3aa: CASSSEGQGGDEQYF
len: 14; d_gene: TRBD1; j_gene: TRBJ1-2; abundance: once; v_gene: TRBV6-5; CDR3nt: TGCGCCAGCAAAGGGACAGGGGGCATAGATGGCTACACCTTC; CDR3aa: CASKGTGGIDGYTF
len: 15; d_gene: TRBD2; j_gene: TRBJ2-1; abundance: -; v_gene: TRBV4-3; CDR3nt: TGCGCCAGCAGCCAGGGACTAGGCATCCCCAATGAGCAGTTCTTC; CDR3aa: CASSQGLGIPNEQFF
len: 14; d_gene: -; j_gene: TRBJ2-7; abundance: -; v_gene: TRBV7-9; CDR3nt: TGTGCCAGCAGCTTAGAATCCGGGATGGGCGAGCAGTACTTC; CDR3aa: CASSLESGMGEQYF
len: 14; d_gene: -; j_gene: TRBJ1-4; abundance: -; v_gene: TRBV5-1; CDR3nt: TGCGCCAGCAGCTTAAGCGGGCGAAATGAAAAACTGTTTTTT; CDR3aa: CASSLSGRNEKLFF
len: 15; d_gene: TRBD1; j_gene: TRBJ1-5; abundance: few; v_gene: TRBV28; CDR3nt: TGTGCCAGCAGTCAGGGGGCGCGGGGTAATCAGCCCCAGCATTTT; CDR3aa: CASSQGARGNQPQHF
len: 17; d_gene: -; j_gene: TRBJ2-3; abundance: -; v_gene: TRBV27; CDR3nt: TGTGCCAGCAGGACCCCTCCCGGACCCTCTAGCACAGATACGCAGTATTTT; CDR3aa: CASRTPPGPSSTDTQYF
len: 16; d_gene: -; j_gene: TRBJ2-1; abundance: -; v_gene: TRBV18; CDR3nt: TGTGCCAGCTCACTCCTAGGCCAGATGGGGTTCAATGAGCAGTTCTTC; CDR3aa: CASSLLGQMGFNEQFF
len: 17; d_gene: TRBD2; j_gene: TRBJ2-3; abundance: -; v_gene: TRBV5-4; CDR3nt: TGTGCCAGCAGCTTGGCACTAGCGGGAGGGCTGTCAGATACGCAGTATTTT; CDR3aa: CASSLALAGGLSDTQYF
len: 14; d_gene: -; j_gene: TRBJ2-2; abundance: -; v_gene: TRBV19; CDR3nt: TGTGCCAGTGGTTGGGAAGGTGGCACCGGGGAGCTGTTTTTT; CDR3aa: CASGWEGGTGELFF
len: 13; d_gene: -; j_gene: TRBJ2-1; abundance: many; v_gene: TRBV25-1; CDR3nt: TGTGCCAGCAGACTGAGCTCCTACAATGAGCAGTTCTTC; CDR3aa: CASRLSSYNEQFF
len: 14; d_gene: TRBD1; j_gene: TRBJ1-1; abundance: -; v_gene: TRBV28; CDR3nt: TGTGCCAGCAGCTGGGACAGGGGTTGGACTGAAGCTTTCTTT; CDR3aa: CASSWDRGWTEAFF